These T cell receptor beta chains were read from a single sample in a study of identical twins. Using its own MiXCR run on the 5' RACE reads, TCRdb lists one record per CDR3 protein. This sample has some 560,000 distinct CDR3 sequences, with around a tenth found just once. The same sample was also studied in work on yellow fever vaccine responses in identical twins.

Specimen: PBMCs. These receptors came from a woman in her late teens or twenties in good health. Both conserved end residues are part of each CDR3. The order of the fields is J gene, V gene, D gene, CDR3 length, clone size, CDR3 DNA, CDR3 protein. The D gene is left open where the match is weak. A clone size is listed for some rows: how often the clone was seen (once, few, many), or a class if it is expanded.

j_call: TRBJ2-1
v_call: TRBV7-2
d_call: TRBD2
cdr3_length: 15
clone_size: many
cdr3_nt: TGTGCCAGCAGCTTACTAGCGGGATCTCTCAATGAGCAGTTCTTC
cdr3_aa: CASSLLAGSLNEQFF

j_call: TRBJ2-4
v_call: TRBV20-1
d_call: TRBD2
cdr3_length: 16
clone_size: NA
cdr3_nt: TGCAGCGCCAATAACGGACTAGCGGAGCTAAAAAACATTCAGTACTTC
cdr3_aa: CSANNGLAELKNIQYF

j_call: TRBJ1-1
v_call: TRBV29-1
d_call: TRBD1
cdr3_length: 16
clone_size: many
cdr3_nt: TGCAGCGTTGAAGATCTAACAGGGGGTGGGAACACTGAAGCTTTCTTT
cdr3_aa: CSVEDLTGGGNTEAFF

j_call: TRBJ1-1
v_call: TRBV7-2
d_call: TRBD1
cdr3_length: 15
clone_size: NA
cdr3_nt: TGTGCCAGCAGCTTAGGCAGGGGGCAGGGGACTGAAGCTTTCTTT
cdr3_aa: CASSLGRGQGTEAFF

j_call: TRBJ2-7
v_call: TRBV7-9
d_call: NA
cdr3_length: 14
clone_size: many
cdr3_nt: TGTGCCAGCAGCTCCCCCATCTTATCCTACGAGCAGTACTTC
cdr3_aa: CASSSPILSYEQYF

j_call: TRBJ1-1
v_call: TRBV7-9
d_call: NA
cdr3_length: 14
clone_size: many
cdr3_nt: TGTGCCAGCAGCTTACAGGGATCGGGCACTGAAGCTTTCTTT
cdr3_aa: CASSLQGSGTEAFF

j_call: TRBJ2-4
v_call: TRBV29-1
d_call: NA
cdr3_length: 14
clone_size: NA
cdr3_nt: TGCAGCGTTGACGGAGGAGGAGGGGGGGACATTCAGTACTTC
cdr3_aa: CSVDGGGGGDIQYF

j_call: TRBJ2-2
v_call: TRBV27
d_call: NA
cdr3_length: 14
clone_size: NA
cdr3_nt: TGTGCCAGCAGTCCCATGGATTGGCCCGGGGAGCTGTTTTTT
cdr3_aa: CASSPMDWPGELFF

j_call: TRBJ2-3
v_call: TRBV10-3
d_call: TRBD2
cdr3_length: 17
clone_size: NA
cdr3_nt: TGTGCCATCAGTGAGTCTAGACTAGCGGGCAGCACAGATACGCAGTATTTT
cdr3_aa: CAISESRLAGSTDTQYF

j_call: TRBJ2-3
v_call: TRBV12-3/TRBV12-4
d_call: NA
cdr3_length: 18
clone_size: NA
cdr3_nt: TGTGCCAGCACCCCCCTTCCCCGGGTCTCTGGGGCGACAGATACGCAGTATTTT
cdr3_aa: CASTPLPRVSGATDTQYF

j_call: TRBJ1-4
v_call: TRBV27
d_call: NA
cdr3_length: 15
clone_size: NA
cdr3_nt: TGTGCCAGCCCCCCATCCCAGGGGTCGAGTGAAAAACTGTTTTTT
cdr3_aa: CASPPSQGSSEKLFF

j_call: TRBJ1-5
v_call: TRBV20-1
d_call: NA
cdr3_length: 13
clone_size: NA
cdr3_nt: TGCAGTGCTAGGGGAGGGGCCCATCAGCCCCAGCATTTT
cdr3_aa: CSARGGAHQPQHF

j_call: TRBJ2-1
v_call: TRBV7-2
d_call: NA
cdr3_length: 14
clone_size: few
cdr3_nt: TGTGCCAGCAGCTTAGAGCCTAGCCTGGACGTGCAGTTCTTC
cdr3_aa: CASSLEPSLDVQFF

j_call: TRBJ2-7
v_call: TRBV29-1
d_call: TRBD2
cdr3_length: 15
clone_size: many
cdr3_nt: TGCAGCGTTGAGAATAGCGGGTCCCTTTCCTACGAGCAGTACTTC
cdr3_aa: CSVENSGSLSYEQYF

j_call: TRBJ1-2
v_call: TRBV5-1
d_call: NA
cdr3_length: 14
clone_size: many
cdr3_nt: TGCGCCAGCAGCTCAACTACAGGGAACTATGGCTACACCTTC
cdr3_aa: CASSSTTGNYGYTF

j_call: TRBJ2-1
v_call: TRBV12-3/TRBV12-4
d_call: TRBD2
cdr3_length: 16
clone_size: NA
cdr3_nt: TGTGCCAGCAGTTTTCCGGCGGGAGGGACCTACAATGAGCAGTTCTTC
cdr3_aa: CASSFPAGGTYNEQFF

j_call: TRBJ2-7
v_call: TRBV11-2
d_call: NA
cdr3_length: 17
clone_size: few
cdr3_nt: TGTGCCAGCAGCTTAGATGGACGGTGGCGATCAGCCTACGAGCAGTACTTC
cdr3_aa: CASSLDGRWRSAYEQYF

j_call: TRBJ2-1
v_call: TRBV7-2
d_call: TRBD1
cdr3_length: 16
clone_size: few
cdr3_nt: TGTGCCAGCAGCTTATCCGGGACAGGGCCCTACAATGAGCAGTTCTTC
cdr3_aa: CASSLSGTGPYNEQFF

j_call: TRBJ1-5
v_call: TRBV12-3/TRBV12-4
d_call: NA
cdr3_length: 12
clone_size: few
cdr3_nt: TGTGCCAGCAGTTTCTATGGACAGCCCCAGCATTTT
cdr3_aa: CASSFYGQPQHF

j_call: TRBJ1-1
v_call: TRBV7-9
d_call: NA
cdr3_length: 15
clone_size: many
cdr3_nt: TGTGCCAGCAGCTCGGGAGACACTTCGAACACTGAAGCTTTCTTT
cdr3_aa: CASSSGDTSNTEAFF

j_call: TRBJ2-7
v_call: TRBV5-1
d_call: NA
cdr3_length: 12
clone_size: many
cdr3_nt: TGCGCCAGCAGCCAGGAGAACTACGAGCAGTACTTC
cdr3_aa: CASSQENYEQYF

j_call: TRBJ1-5
v_call: TRBV3-1
d_call: NA
cdr3_length: 12
clone_size: NA
cdr3_nt: TGTGCCAGCAGCCAATACGGACAGCCCCAGCATTTT
cdr3_aa: CASSQYGQPQHF

j_call: TRBJ2-7
v_call: TRBV5-1
d_call: NA
cdr3_length: 17
clone_size: few
cdr3_nt: TGCGCCAGCAGCTTGGTTTTGTCGAGTTCGGATTACTACGAGCAGTACTTC
cdr3_aa: CASSLVLSSSDYYEQYF

j_call: TRBJ2-7
v_call: TRBV14
d_call: TRBD1
cdr3_length: 16
clone_size: NA
cdr3_nt: TGTGCCAGCAGCCTTTTACCGGGACAGGGCTTCTACGAGCAGTACTTC
cdr3_aa: CASSLLPGQGFYEQYF

j_call: TRBJ2-3
v_call: TRBV9
d_call: TRBD2
cdr3_length: 17
clone_size: NA
cdr3_nt: TGTGCCAGCAGCTCTGGACTAGCGGGGGGGCCGGGGGATACGCAGTATTTT
cdr3_aa: CASSSGLAGGPGDTQYF

j_call: TRBJ2-7
v_call: TRBV20-1
d_call: NA
cdr3_length: 11
clone_size: NA
cdr3_nt: TGCAGTGCTCTCATCTCCTACGAGCAGTACTTC
cdr3_aa: CSALISYEQYF

j_call: TRBJ1-6
v_call: TRBV29-1
d_call: NA
cdr3_length: 13
clone_size: many
cdr3_nt: TGCAGCGTCGGACAGAAATATAATTCACCCCTCCACTTT
cdr3_aa: CSVGQKYNSPLHF

j_call: TRBJ1-2
v_call: TRBV12-3/TRBV12-4
d_call: NA
cdr3_length: 14
clone_size: NA
cdr3_nt: TGTGCCAGCAGTTTAGGACACTGGGCCTATGGCTACACCTTC
cdr3_aa: CASSLGHWAYGYTF

j_call: TRBJ2-7
v_call: TRBV12-3/TRBV12-4
d_call: NA
cdr3_length: 14
clone_size: NA
cdr3_nt: TGTGCCAGCAGACTCCGGGACGGACCCTACGAGCAGTACTTC
cdr3_aa: CASRLRDGPYEQYF

j_call: TRBJ1-1
v_call: TRBV29-1
d_call: NA
cdr3_length: 13
clone_size: NA
cdr3_nt: TGCAGCGTGATACAGGTACCGAACACTGAAGCTTTCTTT
cdr3_aa: CSVIQVPNTEAFF

j_call: TRBJ1-1
v_call: TRBV5-5
d_call: NA
cdr3_length: 15
clone_size: few
cdr3_nt: TGTGCCAGCAGCTTGGCTCCCCTTGGGAACACTGAAGCTTTCTTT
cdr3_aa: CASSLAPLGNTEAFF